The 6 T cell receptor beta chains below come from one sample, sequenced in a study of neoadjuvant anti-PD-1 for oral cavity cancer. Documented time point: after neoadjuvant nivolumab, at surgical resection. Sequencing was performed with immunoSEQ multiplex PCR; in TCRdb, only in-frame clones are kept and a portion is missing. Of some 31,000 clones in the sample, more than 65% were seen once. The material was PBMCs, obtained after nivolumab (anti-PD-1) treatment. The origin of the receptors is a person aged 35 to 85 with oral cavity squamous cell carcinoma.

The chain has TRBV7-9 and TRBJ1-2; D uncertain. Trimming removed 1 base at V and 1 base at J, with 7 bases between. The CDR3 sequence is 14 residues long. Germline V gene data show CDR1 as SEHNR and CDR2 as FQNEAQ (reference sequence). CDR3 sequence: CASSLVRNNYGYTF. CDR3 DNA: TGTGCCAGCAGCTTAGTTAGGAATAACTATGGCTACACCTTC.

The chain has TRBV7-2 and TRBJ2-5; TRBD1 matches at 10 bases. The CDR3 runs 14 residues. Per germline, CDR1 SGHTA and CDR2 FQGNSA. Germline trimming cut 4 bases from V and 7 bases from J; bases unmatched to any gene: 6. In nucleotides, the CDR3 is TGTGCCAGCAGCTCCAGACAGGGGGCGGGGACCCAGTACTTC. Protein sequence: CASSSRQGAGTQYF.

The CDR3 DNA is TGTGCTAGTGGTTTGGAGGCTCAGGAGGGTCTGGGCACAGATACGCAGTATTTT. Translating gives CASGLEAQEGLGTDTQYF. The rearrangement links TRBV12-5 to TRBJ2-3; D might be TRBD2 (6 bases). Trimming left V 1 base short and J 1 base short, with 18 bases between. Germline V lookup: CDR1 LGHNT, CDR2 FRNRAP. The length of the CDR3 is 18 residues.

The rearrangement links TRBV28 to TRBJ1-1; D is possibly TRBD1 (5 bases). The CDR3 extends over 15 amino acids. Germline V CDR1 and CDR2: MDHEN, SYDVKM. With 7 bases removed from V and 5 bases from J, the gap between germline ends came to 20 bases. The CDR3 region is CASNHFGAGRTEAFF. The DNA for the CDR3 is TGTGCCAGCAATCACTTCGGGGCGGGTAGGACTGAAGCTTTCTTT.

The chain couples TRBV6-5 to TRBJ1-1; 8 bases agree with TRBD1. The CDR3 sequence is 15 residues long. From germline, CDR1 is MNHEY and CDR2 SVGAGI. After removal of 6 bases from V and 3 bases from J, the junction contained 9 bases not matched to a gene. CDR3 protein: CASSWGTGGDTEAFF. The CDR3 DNA follows: TGTGCCAGCAGCTGGGGGACAGGCGGAGACACTGAAGCTTTCTTT.

The V call is TRBV6-6, the J call TRBJ2-3; D perhaps matches TRBD2 (5 bases). Per germline, CDR1 MNHNY and CDR2 SVGAGI (reference sequence). The length of the CDR3 is 15 residues. V lost 8 bases, J lost 1 base, and 16 bases lay in between. As DNA, the CDR3 is TGTGCCAGCCTGGGGAGTTGGCAAGGCACAGATACGCAGTATTTT. Residues: CASLGSWQGTDTQYF.